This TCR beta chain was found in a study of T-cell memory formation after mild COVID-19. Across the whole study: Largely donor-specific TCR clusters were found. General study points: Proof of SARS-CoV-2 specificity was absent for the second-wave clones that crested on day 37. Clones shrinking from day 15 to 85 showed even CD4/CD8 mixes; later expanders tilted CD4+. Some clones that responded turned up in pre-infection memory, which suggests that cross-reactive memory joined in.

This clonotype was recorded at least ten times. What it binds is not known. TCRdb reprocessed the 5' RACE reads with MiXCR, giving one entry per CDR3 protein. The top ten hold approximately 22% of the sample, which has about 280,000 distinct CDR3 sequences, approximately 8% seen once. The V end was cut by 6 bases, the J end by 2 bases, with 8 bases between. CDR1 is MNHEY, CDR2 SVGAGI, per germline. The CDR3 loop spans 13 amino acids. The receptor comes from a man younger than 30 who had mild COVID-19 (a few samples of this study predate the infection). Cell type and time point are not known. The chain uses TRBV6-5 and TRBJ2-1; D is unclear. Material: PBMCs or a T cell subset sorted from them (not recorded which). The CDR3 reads CASRASAYNEQFF. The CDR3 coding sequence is TGTGCCAGCAGGGCTTCCGCCTACAATGAGCAGTTCTTC.